This paragraph covers one T cell receptor beta chain sequence. This sample was taken from a study of blood T cell repertoires in COVID-19. TCRdb's table, derived via immunoSEQ multiplex PCR, lists solely in-frame clones and lacks some. In the table there are 130,000 to 150,000 clones, 70% to 85% of which are singletons. Sequences were obtained from peripheral blood. This receptor was taken from an elderly woman in a cohort sampled during active or convalescent COVID-19.

This CDR3 is CASSPLAGHQTDTQYF. DNA for the CDR3: TGCGCCAGCAGCCCCCTGGCAGGACACCAAACAGATACGCAGTATTTT. This chain connects TRBV5-1 to TRBJ2-3, with D maybe TRBD1 (5 bases). Germline CDR1 is SGHRS and CDR2 is YFSETQ. V was shortened by 4 bases and J by 3 bases, with 18 bases between the two germline ends. CDR3 size: 16 residues. Together with reference TRBV5-1 and TRBJ2-3, the CDR3 gives the full variable domain: KAGVTQTPRYLIKTRGQQVTLSCSPISGHRSVSWYQQTPGQGLQFLFEYFSETQRNKGNFPGRFSGRQFSNSRSEMNVSTLELGDSALYLCASSPLAGHQTDTQYFGPGTRLTVL.